What follows is one TCR beta chain and its context. Authors' analysis steps: By means of reference gene primer amplification, nucleated cell counts were estimated. Sequencing used immunoSEQ multiplex PCR; TCRdb keeps in-frame clones, though not all of them. The V and J calls and clone size are taken from that table; D and trimming were inferred from the DNA. The data hold 200,000 to 300,000 clones, with more than 70% observed a single time. Those who participated ranged in age from roughly 18 to 95 years and resided in approximately 26 US areas. The CDR3 is made up of 14 amino acids. Trimming removed 0 bases from V and 5 bases from J, with 8 bases in between. Germline V gene lookup returns CDR1 WSHSY and CDR2 SAAADI. The data belong to a study of blood T cell repertoires in COVID-19. For the study at large: Acute-phase and convalescent COVID-19 samples originated in the United States, Italy and Spain. From T cells, B-cell-depleted T cells, or PBMCs came the material, which was cDNA or gDNA.

The sequence was obtained from a woman in her thirties or forties with acute COVID-19. The sequenced sample was PBMCs or T cells enriched from blood (not recorded which). This chain connects TRBV10-2 to TRBJ1-5; D is ambiguous. The CDR3 region has the DNA TGCGCCAGCAGTGAGTCGGCGGGATATCAGCCCCAGCATTTT. Translated: CASSESAGYQPQHF.